The sequence of this T cell receptor beta chain was determined in a study of T cell clusters in autoimmune cytopenias. Study-wide findings and caveats: Healthy donors had almost three-fold more exclusive TRB clusters than active autoimmune hepatitis patients. The T cell clusters came from computational analysis alone and lack functional validation.

Each sample's input was roughly 230 ng genomic DNA, some 38,000 genome equivalents. This clonotype is identified as medium-sized from frequency. Its antigen is still unknown. One tube held mixed TRB-A and TRB-B primer pools for touch-down PCR. TCRdb reprocessed the multiplex PCR reads, keeping one entry per CDR3 protein, no DNA. The repertoire table contains fewer than 3,500 distinct CDR3 sequences. The length of the CDR3 is 14 residues. CDR1 and CDR2 from the germline V gene are KGHDR and SFDVKD. This rearrangement joins TRBV24-1 to TRBJ1-5. The source material was peripheral blood. This sequence was found in a human donor with an autoimmune cytopenia or autoimmune hepatitis (not recorded which). The CDR3 protein is CATSDLASNQPQHF.